The sequence of this TCR beta chain was determined in a study of neurological immune-mediated disorders. The wider study: 31 of 34 multiple sclerosis patients had relapsing-remitting disease; 3 had secondary progressive.

This CDR3 is 13 amino acids long. The V end was cut by 8 bases, the J end by 4 bases, with 14 bases between. Every sequencing run produced over 160 million TCR-beta sequences, and the sequences from any one run covered 15-18 subjects. MiXCR, run by TCRdb on the 5' RACE reads, gives a single entry per CDR3 protein. The sample consists of 84,000 or so distinct CDR3 sequences, 4.3% of them appearing once. Time point in this sample: longitudinal time-point 3. Overall study findings and caveats: Patients with HTLV-1-associated myelopathy had the highest level of TCR clonal expansion, whereas patients with multiple sclerosis had the lowest level, falling beneath the level found in healthy controls.

At least ten counts were recorded for this clonotype. Antigen: not known. The clonotype originates from a woman aged 55 to 70 with multiple sclerosis. What was sequenced was PBMCs. The chain recombines TRBV12-3 or TRBV12-4 with TRBJ1-1; weak D call: TRBD1 (5 bases). The CDR3 region has the DNA TGTGCCAGCCGGTTCAGGGTCGGCACTGAAGCTTTCTTT. Translating gives CASRFRVGTEAFF.